This TCR beta chain was obtained from a study of blood T cell dynamics during melanoma immunotherapy. On the study more broadly: First-line therapy was either pembrolizumab or nivolumab with ipilimumab for metastatic melanoma.

Measured with immunoSEQ multiplex PCR; TCRdb has only the in-frame clones, and not every one. In the table there are some 9,400 clones, 70% to 90% of which are singletons. Time point described: pre-treatment baseline. Patients with prior systemic cancer treatment, concomitant immunosuppressants, or other active malignancies were excluded. The clonotype comes from a human donor with melanoma. Specimen: blood, collected from a patient treated with checkpoint blockade.

This CDR3 is CASTAVGTSGEQYF. In DNA form, the CDR3 reads TGTGCCAGCACCGCCGTCGGGACTAGCGGCGAGCAGTACTTC. This chain links TRBV11-2 with TRBJ2-7; 11 nucleotides line up with TRBD2. Looked up from germline, CDR1 is SGHAT and CDR2 is FQNNGV. The V segment lost 7 bases and the J segment 6 bases; nucleotides outside the gene matches: 8. CDR3 length: 14 residues.